This T cell receptor (beta chain) emerged from a study of T cell responses to AZD1222 COVID-19 vaccine. Notes on the study in general: Baseline seropositivity occurred in only 5 or 6 AZD1222 recipients.

Measured with immunoSEQ multiplex PCR; TCRdb has only the in-frame clones, and not every one. In the table there are 100,000 or so clones, about 90% of which are singletons. As regards this clone: The antigen is undetermined.

Second-dose timings of about 4 or about 12 weeks were pooled. The source is an adult who received the AZD1222 COVID-19 vaccine. The source material was peripheral blood, sampled 28 days after the second AZD1222 dose.

CDR3 protein: CASSEADRIYGYTF. CDR3 nucleotides: TGTGCCAGTAGCGAAGCCGACAGGATCTATGGCTACACCTTC. V and J are TRBV19 and TRBJ1-2, with D possibly being TRBD1 (6 bases). V shed 6 bases and J shed 4 bases, with 15 bases lying between them. The CDR3 extends over 14 amino acids. The germline V gene has CDR1 LNHDA and CDR2 SQIVND (reference sequence).